One and the same sample provided the 21 T cell receptor beta chains below, sequenced in a study of response to subunit inactivated influenza vaccine. TCRdb recomputed calls from the RT-PCR reads with MiXCR, one row per CDR3 protein. In the table there are fewer than 250,000 distinct CDR3 sequences, approximately 15% of which are singletons. The sequencing used CD8+ T cells sorted from PBMCs, collected 4 to 6 days after vaccination. These receptor sequences come from a man aged 50-60 years who received an inactivated influenza vaccine.

The chain has TRBV5-1 and TRBJ2-1; possibly TRBD2 for D (5 bases). The CDR3 sequence is 16 residues long. The V gene lost 0 bases and the J gene lost 6 bases, with 16 bases spanning the gap. The V gene's germline CDR1 is SGHRS and CDR2 YFSETQ. CDR3 protein: CASSLEWAGSGNEQFF. Here the CDR3 DNA reads TGCGCCAGCAGCTTGGAATGGGCGGGTTCCGGCAATGAGCAGTTCTTC.

The V gene is TRBV29-1, the J gene TRBJ2-1; D perhaps matches TRBD2 (5 bases). V was pared by 1 base and J by 13 bases, with 23 bases between. Germline CDR1 and CDR2: SQVTM and ANQGSEA. The CDR3 loop spans 15 amino acids. CDR3: CSVEGPFTRSSDQFF. CDR3 coding DNA: TGCAGCGTTGAAGGCCCCTTTACTAGGTCCAGTGATCAGTTCTTC.

In this sample, this clonotype turned up many times. The rearrangement uses TRBV12-3 or TRBV12-4 and TRBJ2-7; 7 bases are a match to TRBD1. CDR3 length equals 14 residues. V gave up 3 bases and J gave up 0 bases; unmatched junction bases: 2. CDR3 bases: TGTGCCAGCAGTTTCTCAGGGGGCTCCTACGAGCAGTACTTC. Translating it yields CASSFSGGSYEQYF.

The genes are TRBV7-8 and TRBJ1-1; D not resolved. Between the trimmed V and J ends, which lost 5 bases and 1 base, there was a span of 5 bases. CDR1 and CDR2 (germline): SGHVS, FQNEAQ. This CDR3 has 12 amino acids. CDR3 bases: TGTGCCAGCAGCCCGCCGAACACTGAAGCTTTCTTT. The encoded protein is CASSPPNTEAFF.

This chain joins TRBV28 and TRBJ2-7, with no clear D. The CDR3 is 12 amino acids. Trimming took 7 bases from V and 6 from J, leaving 13 bases between them. Germline loops: CDR1 MDHEN, CDR2 SYDVKM. CDR3 amino acids: CASNRNSAEQYF. Written as DNA, the CDR3 is TGTGCCAGCAACCGAAATTCCGCCGAGCAGTACTTC.

This clonotype was seen repeatedly, ten times or more. The chain has TRBV27 and TRBJ2-7, with D hard to call. The CDR3 is made up of 15 amino acids. Germline values: CDR1 MNHEY, CDR2 SMNVEV (reference sequence). The germline V and J ends were trimmed by 4 bases and 6 bases, with 19 bases remaining between them. The CDR3 DNA reads TGTGCCAGCAGTTCGATAAGAGTGGCCCCCCCCGAGCAGTACTTC. Translation gives CASSSIRVAPPEQYF.

This chain uses TRBV7-9 with TRBJ2-7; no reliable D call. The CDR3 has 12 residues. CDR1 and CDR2 from the germline V gene are SEHNR and FQNEAQ (reference sequence). V was trimmed by 4 bases and J by 4 bases, leaving 8 bases between them. The CDR3 sequence: CASSSGWYEQYF. The CDR3 DNA reads TGTGCCAGCAGCTCGGGTTGGTACGAGCAGTACTTC.

This clonotype showed up just a few times. The V call is TRBV25-1, the J call TRBJ2-5, with D perhaps matching TRBD1 (5 bases). This CDR3 comprises 14 residues. Germline V gene data show CDR1 as MGHDK and CDR2 as SYGVNS. Trimming took 1 base from V and 4 from J, leaving 10 bases between them. The CDR3 DNA reads TGTGCCAGCAGTGAATTGGCGACAGCAGAGACCCAGTACTTC. This codes for CASSELATAETQYF.

The CDR3 is CASSKSGEGTYNEQFF. As DNA, the CDR3 is TGTGCCAGCAGCAAATCGGGGGAAGGGACCTACAATGAGCAGTTCTTC. The gene calls are TRBV21-1 and TRBJ2-1; the table's D call of TRBD1 was not tested on the DNA. TRBV21-1 is given as a pseudogene. The CDR3 has 16 amino acids.

In this sample, this clonotype turned up many times. The CDR3: CATRTGGVGYTF. CDR3 in DNA: TGTGCCACCAGGACAGGGGGCGTTGGCTACACCTTC. The V gene is TRBV10-3, the J gene TRBJ1-2; TRBD1 aligns across 11 bases. CDR1 ENHRY and CDR2 SYGVKD come from the germline V gene. CDR3 length: 12 amino acids. Trimming cost V 10 bases and J 7 bases; bases outside gene matches: 5.

The rearrangement uses TRBV2 and TRBJ2-7; D is ambiguous. Germline-derived CDR1 and CDR2 are SNHLY and FYNNEI. The V and J ends lost 7 bases and 3 bases respectively, with 13 bases between them. This CDR3 has 13 residues. CDR3 in DNA: TGTGCCAGCACCCTATCCGCCAACTACGAGCAGTACTTC. Translation: CASTLSANYEQYF.

This clonotype came up a few times. The rearrangement links TRBV13 to TRBJ2-7, with D possibly being TRBD2 (6 bases). Trimming pared 8 bases from V and 0 bases from J, leaving 14 bases between. CDR3 length: 14 amino acids. CDR1 and CDR2 (germline): PRHDT, FYEKMQ (reference sequence). CDR3 protein: CASLASEGSYEQYF. The CDR3 nucleotides read TGTGCCAGCCTTGCTTCGGAGGGCTCCTACGAGCAGTACTTC.

The chain links TRBV28 to TRBJ2-7, with 8 bases identical to TRBD1. Per the germline V gene, CDR1 is MDHEN and CDR2 is SYDVKM. The CDR3 loop spans 15 amino acids. V lost 5 bases, J lost 7 bases, and 13 bases stayed unmatched. The CDR3 reads CASSDLGQGGGEQYF. The DNA of the CDR3 is TGTGCCAGCAGTGACCTTGGACAGGGTGGAGGGGAGCAGTACTTC.

This clonotype has just a few counts. V gene TRBV12-3 or TRBV12-4 combines with J gene TRBJ1-2, with TRBD1 matching over 7 bases. J was trimmed by 5 bases and V by 2 bases; bases with no gene match: 14. The length of the CDR3 is 17 residues. The CDR3 loop reads CASSLPREGARFYGYTF. DNA for the CDR3: TGTGCCAGCAGTTTACCTCGTGAGGGGGCGCGATTTTATGGCTACACCTTC.

V is TRBV7-8 and J is TRBJ2-1; no reliable D call. The V end lost 2 bases, the J end lost 2 bases, and 7 bases lay between the germline ends. The CDR3 runs 14 residues. The germline gives CDR1 SGHVS, CDR2 FQNEAQ. Here the CDR3 DNA reads TGTGCCAGCAGCTTATACGGAACCTACAATGAGCAGTTCTTC. Amino acids: CASSLYGTYNEQFF.

The gene calls are TRBV4-2 and TRBJ2-7; TRBD1 matches 9 bases. Germline lookup yields CDR1 LGHNA and CDR2 YNFKEQ. The J segment lost 6 bases and the V segment lost 3 bases, leaving 6 bases of the junction unmatched. The CDR3 length is 14 residues. The CDR3 nucleotides read TGTGCCAGCAGCCAGGGCGGACAGGGGTCCGAGCAGTACTTC. As protein: CASSQGGQGSEQYF.

In this sample, this clonotype turned up many times. This rearrangement joins TRBV27 to TRBJ1-5; D is unclear. The CDR3 loop spans 13 amino acids. Germline V gives CDR1 MNHEY, CDR2 SMNVEV (reference sequence). V was shortened by 3 bases and J by 2 bases, with 5 bases between the two germline ends. CDR3 amino acids: CASSFGRNQPQHF. Here the CDR3 DNA reads TGTGCCAGCAGTTTTGGTCGCAATCAGCCCCAGCATTTT.

This clonotype was picked up a small number of times. This chain joins TRBV12-3 or TRBV12-4 and TRBJ1-2; D is possibly TRBD1 (6 bases). Trimming pared 3 bases from V and 4 bases from J, leaving 15 bases between. This CDR3 comprises 15 residues. The CDR3 sequence is CASSLTGSVGYGYTF. The DNA of the CDR3 is TGTGCCAGCAGTTTGACAGGTTCGGTGGGCTATGGCTACACCTTC.

This clonotype was seen at least ten times. V gene TRBV7-8 combines with J gene TRBJ1-4; 7 nucleotides agree with TRBD1. Per germline, CDR1 SGHVS and CDR2 FQNEAQ. The CDR3 is 17 residues long. V shed 3 bases, J shed 0 bases, and the junction held 7 bases outside the gene matches. CDR3 DNA: TGTGCCAGCAGCTTTCAGGGGGGGCTAGCAACTAATGAAAAACTGTTTTTT. Translating gives CASSFQGGLATNEKLFF.

The chain recombines TRBV7-9 with TRBJ2-1, with D perhaps matching TRBD1 (6 bases). Per the germline V gene, CDR1 is SEHNR and CDR2 is FQNEAQ (reference sequence). Trimming pared 11 bases from V and 3 bases from J, leaving 14 bases between. The CDR3 covers 13 residues. CDR3 region: CARAGENYNEQFF. The CDR3 nucleotides read TGTGCCCGGGCAGGGGAGAACTACAATGAGCAGTTCTTC. Full variable domain (remainder filled in from reference TRBV7-9 and TRBJ2-1): DTGVSQNPRHKITKRGQNVTFRCDPISEHNRLYWYRQTLGQGPEFLTYFQNEAQLEKSRLLSDRFSAERPKGSFSTLEIQRTEQGDSAMYLCARAGENYNEQFFGPGTRLTVL.

This clonotype has a handful of counts. This chain joins TRBV3-1 and TRBJ2-5, with TRBD1 matching 8 bases. J lost 2 bases, V lost 3 bases, and 14 bases had no gene match. The CDR3 has 18 residues. From germline, CDR1 is LGHDT and CDR2 YNNKEL (reference sequence). The CDR3 spells CASSQLTGVGLAQETQYF. The CDR3, as DNA: TGTGCCAGCAGCCAGTTGACAGGGGTAGGGCTAGCGCAAGAGACCCAGTACTTC.